This entry is about one T cell receptor (beta chain). No antigen is known for it. The samples, holding roughly 0.9-10 million cryopreserved PBMC, were thawed before DNA extraction was carried out. With survey level as its setting, the immunoSEQ assay was v3.0. Clones were read by immunoSEQ multiplex PCR, and TCRdb kept only the in-frame ones, dropping some. The sample records 25,000 to 30,000 clones, roughly four fifths being singletons. Germline values: CDR1 PRHDT, CDR2 FYEKMQ (reference sequence). V lost 5 bases and J 0 bases, leaving 11 bases between the germline ends. This CDR3 region has 15 residues. These data are taken from a study of long-term antiretroviral therapy in people with HIV. Overall study findings and caveats: Neither ART adherence, viral resistance nor therapy changes were documented. Control repertoires displayed wider CDR3 length ranges than the HIV repertoires.

This chain uses TRBV13 with TRBJ2-1; D is undetermined. The input for sequencing was unsorted PBMCs, taken 1.1 years before starting antiretroviral therapy. This TCR was recovered from a woman in her 30s with HIV. The CDR3 sequence is CASSTDFSSYNEQFF. The CDR3 nucleotides are TGTGCCAGCAGCACCGACTTCAGCTCCTACAATGAGCAGTTCTTC.